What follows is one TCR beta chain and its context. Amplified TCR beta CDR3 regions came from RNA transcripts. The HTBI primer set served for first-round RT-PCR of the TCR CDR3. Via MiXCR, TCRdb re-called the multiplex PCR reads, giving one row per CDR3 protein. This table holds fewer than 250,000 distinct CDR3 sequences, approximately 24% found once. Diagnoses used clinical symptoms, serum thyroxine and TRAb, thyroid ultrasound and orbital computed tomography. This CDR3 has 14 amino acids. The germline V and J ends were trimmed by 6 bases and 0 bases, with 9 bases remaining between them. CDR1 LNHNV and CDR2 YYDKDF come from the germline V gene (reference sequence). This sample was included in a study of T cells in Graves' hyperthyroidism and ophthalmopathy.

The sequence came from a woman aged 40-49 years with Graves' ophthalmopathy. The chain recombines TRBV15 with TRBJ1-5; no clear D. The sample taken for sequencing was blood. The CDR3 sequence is CATRDPISNQPQHF. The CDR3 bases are TGTGCCACCAGGGATCCCATTAGCAATCAGCCCCAGCATTTT.